The 31 T cell receptor beta chains below all came from one sample that was sequenced in a study of vaccination and CD4 T cells after COVID-19. With the Oncomine TCR Beta short-read assay, DNA from cultured CD4+ T cells was sequenced. TCRdb passed the PCR reads through MiXCR, listing each CDR3 protein once. The sample contains roughly 12,000 distinct CDR3 sequences, approximately 50% of which appear only once. Specified treatment: approximately 10-day PBMC culture with coronavirus spike peptide pools or control peptides (ViraFEST assay). For these TCRs, the target antigens are not known. The sample taken for sequencing was CD4+ T cells from blood, cultured in vitro. Receptor source: a human donor who had recovered from COVID-19.

The chain combines TRBV19 with TRBJ2-2; 10 nucleotides agree with TRBD2. Germline V gives CDR1 LNHDA, CDR2 SQIVND (reference sequence). This CDR3 region has 14 residues. The junction had 2 bases not matched to a gene; V was cut back by 4 bases and J by 6 bases. The CDR3 sequence is CASSTSGSPGELFF. Written as DNA, the CDR3 is TGTGCCAGTAGTACTAGCGGGAGTCCCGGGGAGCTGTTTTTT.

The DNA for the CDR3 is TGTGCCATCTCGAGAGAGAACACAGATACGCAGTATTTT. Translating it yields CAISRENTDTQYF. This chain uses TRBV10-3 with TRBJ2-3; no definite D call. The CDR3 has 13 residues. In germline, CDR1 is ENHRY, CDR2 SYGVKD. V shed 8 bases and J shed 2 bases, with 11 bases lying between them.

The rearrangement uses TRBV6-2 or TRBV6-3 and TRBJ2-1, with 10 bases fitting TRBD2. The junction had 5 bases not matched to a gene; V was cut back by 6 bases and J by 6 bases. Germline CDR1 MNHEY, CDR2 SVGEGT. This CDR3 has 14 residues. The CDR3 loop is CASSGLADLNEQFF. CDR3 sequence (DNA): TGTGCCAGCAGCGGACTAGCGGACCTCAATGAGCAGTTCTTC.

This chain connects TRBV28 to TRBJ2-1; D gene uncertain. The germline gives CDR1 MDHEN, CDR2 SYDVKM. V was shortened by 6 bases and J by 9 bases, with 9 bases between the two germline ends. CDR3 size: 11 residues. The CDR3 DNA reads as TGTGCCAGCAGAACCGATCTTGAGCAGTTCTTC. Encoded protein: CASRTDLEQFF.

This clonotype was counted once. This chain links TRBV19 with TRBJ2-2; 7 nucleotides match TRBD1. Trimming cost V 5 bases and J 2 bases; bases outside gene matches: 8. The CDR3 runs to 16 residues. The germline V gene encodes CDR1 LNHDA and CDR2 SQIVND (reference sequence). CDR3 coding DNA: TGTGCCAGTAGTTATCGACAGGGAGTAAACACCGGGGAGCTGTTTTTT. Protein: CASSYRQGVNTGELFF.

This clonotype was seen just once. V and J are TRBV28 and TRBJ2-7; 9 bases line up with TRBD2. There are 15 residues in the CDR3. Germline V gives CDR1 MDHEN, CDR2 SYDVKM. Losses at the gene ends were 6 bases for V and 6 bases for J; bases not matched to a gene: 12. The CDR3 loop reads CASSLGGSGRREQYF. CDR3 bases: TGTGCCAGCAGCCTCGGTGGTAGCGGGAGACGCGAGCAGTACTTC.

This chain joins TRBV20-1 and TRBJ2-7, with a tentative D call TRBD2 (6 bases). V was shortened by 6 bases and J by 4 bases, with 19 bases between the two germline ends. The CDR3 has 14 residues. Germline V lookup: CDR1 DFQATT, CDR2 SNEGSKA (reference sequence). This chain's CDR3 is CSAPSSGDWYEQYF. Here the CDR3 DNA reads TGCAGTGCCCCCAGCTCGGGGGATTGGTACGAGCAGTACTTC.

The chain joins TRBV15 to TRBJ1-3; the match to TRBD1 covers 9 bases. The CDR3 consists of 21 residues. Per the germline V gene, CDR1 is LNHNV and CDR2 is YYDKDF (reference sequence). The J segment lost 0 bases and the V segment lost 5 bases, leaving 20 bases of the junction unmatched. The CDR3 nucleotides are TGTGCCACCAGCCGAGCCCGACAGGGGGGGTTGGACGTGAGCTCTGGAAACACCATATATTTT. This translates into CATSRARQGGLDVSSGNTIYF.

This clonotype was recorded a few times. V usage is TRBV6-1 and J usage is TRBJ1-5; 10 bases match TRBD1. Germline V lookup: CDR1 MNHNS, CDR2 SASEGT. Losses at the gene ends were 5 bases for V and 3 bases for J; bases not matched to a gene: 7. The length of the CDR3 is 16 residues. The CDR3 nucleotides are TGTGCCAGCAGTCGCGGGGGACAGGGGATCAATCAGCCCCAGCATTTT. It yields the protein CASSRGGQGINQPQHF.

This clonotype was picked up one time. V usage is TRBV30 and J usage is TRBJ1-6; D is undetermined. CDR1 is GTSNPN, CDR2 SVGIG, per germline (reference sequence). The CDR3 runs 13 residues. V was clipped by 0 bases and J by 9 bases, with 9 bases between them. The CDR3 nucleotides read TGTGCCTGGAGTGTACTTGACACTTCACCCCTCCACTTT. This gives the protein CAWSVLDTSPLHF.

This clonotype is deemed medium-sized. This sequence joins TRBV9 and TRBJ2-2; TRBD1 matches 8 bases. V shed 4 bases, J shed 2 bases, and the junction held 10 bases outside the gene matches. The CDR3 is made up of 17 amino acids. CDR1 SGDLS and CDR2 YYNGEE come from the germline V gene. The CDR3 coding sequence is TGTGCCAGCAGCCCCAGTGGTCAGGGGGCCAACACCGGGGAGCTGTTTTTT. The encoded protein is CASSPSGQGANTGELFF.

This chain connects TRBV30 to TRBJ1-1; D not certain. V lost 1 base to trimming and J lost 5 bases, with 11 bases between them. The CDR3 covers 13 residues. CDR1 is GTSNPN, CDR2 SVGIG, per germline (reference sequence). The DNA for the CDR3 is TGTGCCTGGAGTGGATCTCGGTGGACTGAAGCTTTCTTT. Translating it yields CAWSGSRWTEAFF.

CDR3 in amino acids: CASSLLTGARPTGELFF. CDR3 nucleotides: TGTGCCAGCAGTCTCCTTACAGGGGCCCGACCGACCGGGGAGCTGTTTTTT. The genes are TRBV28 and TRBJ2-2; TRBD1 aligns across 7 bases. CDR3 length: 17 residues. J was trimmed by 5 bases and V by 5 bases; bases with no gene match: 14. The germline gives CDR1 MDHEN, CDR2 SYDVKM.

The V and J genes are TRBV20-1 and TRBJ2-3; 7 bases are a match to TRBD2. The V and J ends lost 3 bases and 4 bases, in that order; junction bases with no gene match: 13. Germline values: CDR1 DFQATT, CDR2 SNEGSKA (reference sequence). The CDR3 has 16 amino acids. The CDR3 sequence: CSASESGAGVPDTQYF. The DNA of the CDR3 is TGCAGTGCTAGCGAGTCCGGGGCGGGAGTTCCAGATACGCAGTATTTT.

The CDR3 bases are TGTGCCTGGGGACAGCCAAGGGGGGGCAACACTGAAGCTTTCTTT. Translated: CAWGQPRGGNTEAFF. The chain carries TRBV30 and TRBJ1-1; weak D call: TRBD1 (6 bases). Per germline, CDR1 GTSNPN and CDR2 SVGIG (reference sequence). V dropped 5 bases and J dropped 2 bases, with 18 bases sitting between them. The CDR3 loop spans 15 amino acids.

V and J are TRBV7-9 and TRBJ2-5; TRBD1 matches 7 bases. V shed 5 bases, J shed 2 bases, and the junction held 8 bases outside the gene matches. The CDR3 contains 15 residues. Looked up from germline, CDR1 is SEHNR and CDR2 is FQNEAQ (reference sequence). The CDR3 DNA reads as TGTGCCAGCAGCCCGAGACAGGGTACGCAAGAGACCCAGTACTTC. Residues: CASSPRQGTQETQYF.

The chain recombines TRBV20-1 with TRBJ2-5; D not resolved. The V gene's germline CDR1 is DFQATT and CDR2 SNEGSKA (reference sequence). The CDR3 consists of 12 residues. V shed 4 bases and J shed 2 bases, with 8 bases lying between them. CDR3 residues: CSAIHVQETQYF. CDR3 DNA: TGCAGTGCTATTCACGTTCAAGAGACCCAGTACTTC.

As for this clonotype: A junction boundary mismatches the germline segment, possibly from a read error. The V gene is TRBV20-1, the J gene TRBJ1-4; the D gene is possibly TRBD1 (5 bases). The CDR3 loop spans 14 amino acids. CDR1 and CDR2 (germline): DFQATT, SNEGSKA (reference sequence). The CDR3 DNA reads TGCAGTGCTAGAGCCGTCGGGGGTATGGAAAAACTGTCTTTT. Its protein is CSARAVGGMEKLSF.

By share, this clonotype counts as medium-sized. The V and J genes are TRBV5-5 and TRBJ2-5; TRBD1 might be the D (5 bases). Germline V gives CDR1 SGHKS, CDR2 YYEKEE (reference sequence). The CDR3 is made up of 16 amino acids. V was pared by 0 bases and J by 2 bases, with 14 bases between. This CDR3 is CASSLVLTQGQETQYF. In nucleotides, the CDR3 is TGTGCCAGCAGCTTGGTCCTGACTCAGGGACAAGAGACCCAGTACTTC.

This clonotype turned up a few times. The rearrangement uses TRBV6-1 and TRBJ1-1, with D unclear. Germline CDR1 and CDR2: MNHNS and SASEGT. V was pared by 7 bases and J by 0 bases, with 12 bases between. The length of the CDR3 is 14 residues. The CDR3 bases are TGTGCCAGCACCAGGAACAACATGAACACTGAAGCTTTCTTT. This translates into CASTRNNMNTEAFF.

The V call is TRBV19, the J call TRBJ2-5; possibly TRBD1 for D (6 bases). The V and J ends lost 4 bases and 5 bases respectively, with 17 bases between them. The CDR3 covers 15 residues. CDR1 LNHDA and CDR2 SQIVND come from the germline V gene (reference sequence). CDR3 sequence reads: CASSKQQGFWETQYF. The DNA of the CDR3 is TGTGCCAGTAGTAAACAACAGGGTTTCTGGGAGACCCAGTACTTC.

This clonotype was observed a handful of times. CDR3 sequence reads: CASSLGLAGGSDTQYF. CDR3 bases: TGTGCCAGCAGTTTAGGTCTAGCGGGAGGTTCGGATACGCAGTATTTT. This sequence joins TRBV28 and TRBJ2-3, with 11 bases aligning to TRBD2. V lost 2 bases, J lost 6 bases, and 7 bases stayed unmatched. CDR1 and CDR2 from the germline V gene are MDHEN and SYDVKM. The CDR3 covers 16 residues. Full variable domain (outside the CDR3, taken from reference TRBV28 and TRBJ2-3): DVKVTQSSRYLVKRTGEKVFLECVQDMDHENMFWYRQDPGLGLRLIYFSYDVKMKEKGDIPEGYSVSREKKERFSLILESASTNQTSMYLCASSLGLAGGSDTQYFGPGTRLTVL.

This chain joins TRBV15 and TRBJ2-7; D is ambiguous. This CDR3 comprises 14 residues. The germline CDR1 and CDR2 sequences are LNHNV and YYDKDF (reference sequence). V lost 1 base and J 0 bases, leaving 7 bases between the germline ends. In nucleotides, the CDR3 is TGTGCCACCAGCAGAGTTGGGCACTCCTACGAGCAGTACTTC. Its protein product is CATSRVGHSYEQYF.

This chain joins TRBV28 and TRBJ2-5; TRBD1 matches at 8 bases. This CDR3 has 16 residues. V was clipped by 6 bases and J by 5 bases; unmatched bases: 14. Germline CDR1 reads MDHEN; CDR2 reads SYDVKM. The DNA for the CDR3 is TGTGCCAGCAGCGCAGGGGGCGCTGGGGGTCGGGAGACCCAGTACTTC. Translation: CASSAGGAGGRETQYF.

The chain has TRBV5-6 and TRBJ2-5; 11 nucleotides line up with TRBD2. Trimming took 5 bases from V and 5 from J; bases not matched to a gene: 8. The germline V gene has CDR1 SGHDT and CDR2 YYEEEE. The CDR3 loop spans 15 amino acids. The CDR3 DNA sequence: TGTGCCAGCAGGTTAGCGGGAGGGGGACGCGAGACCCAGTACTTC. Its translation is CASRLAGGGRETQYF.

V is TRBV20-1 and J is TRBJ1-2; maybe TRBD1 (5 bases). Germline V gene sequence: CDR1 DFQATT, CDR2 SNEGSKA (reference sequence). CDR3 size: 12 residues. Trimming took 6 bases from V and 4 from J, leaving 12 bases between them. The CDR3: CSAKTETYGYTF. CDR3 nucleotide sequence: TGCAGTGCGAAGACAGAGACCTATGGCTACACCTTC.

This clonotype occurred a few times. The CDR3 spells CASRHLGATEAFF. CDR3 bases: TGTGCCAGCCGACATCTCGGGGCCACTGAAGCTTTCTTT. The chain recombines TRBV6-1 with TRBJ1-1; D is possibly TRBD1 (5 bases). This CDR3 is 13 amino acids long. Germline V gene sequence: CDR1 MNHNS, CDR2 SASEGT. V lost 8 bases to trimming and J lost 4 bases, with 14 bases between them.

V gene TRBV18 combines with J gene TRBJ1-1, with 8 bases matching TRBD1. CDR1 is KGHSH and CDR2 is LQKENI in the germline V gene. V was clipped by 4 bases and J by 3 bases; unmatched bases: 7. The CDR3 runs 15 residues. CDR3 DNA sequence: TGTGCCAGCTCACTCCAACAGGGGGTGGACACTGAAGCTTTCTTT. Amino acid sequence: CASSLQQGVDTEAFF.

This chain connects TRBV19 to TRBJ2-2, with TRBD2 as a possible D gene (6 bases). The CDR3 spans 15 residues. Looked up from germline, CDR1 is LNHDA and CDR2 is SQIVND (reference sequence). Trimming cost V 5 bases and J 3 bases, with 13 bases left between them. The CDR3 protein is CASSGGARYTGELFF. As DNA, the CDR3 is TGTGCCAGTAGTGGAGGGGCGCGGTACACCGGGGAGCTGTTTTTT.

CDR3: CASSILGLGSTDTQYF. The CDR3 bases are TGTGCCAGCAGCATTCTCGGCCTCGGTAGCACAGATACGCAGTATTTT. V and J are TRBV6-1 and TRBJ2-3; D ambiguous. The V gene's germline CDR1 is MNHNS and CDR2 SASEGT. The CDR3 loop spans 16 amino acids. Trimming removed 6 bases from V and 0 bases from J, with 16 bases in between.

J is TRBJ2-1 and V is TRBV27, with D tentatively TRBD2 (5 bases). Germline V CDR1 and CDR2: MNHEY, SMNVEV (reference sequence). The CDR3 is made up of 15 amino acids. Deletions cut 11 bases from V and 4 bases from J, with 21 bases between. The CDR3 spells CAGRRTSLTYNEQFF. DNA for the CDR3: TGTGCCGGGCGGAGGACGTCGTTGACATACAATGAGCAGTTCTTC.